This passage covers 23 T cell receptor beta chains from one sample sequenced in a study of OX40 agonist ivuxolimab in advanced cancers. Assay: immunoSEQ multiplex PCR; the TCRdb copy retains only in-frame clones and omits some. The sample has about 61,000 clones; roughly 90% are singletons. The sample here was CD4+ or CD8+ T cells sorted from blood, taken in a trial of the OX40 agonist ivuxolimab. Receptors originate from an adult with an advanced solid tumor such as melanoma, head and neck, liver or kidney cancer.

V is TRBV4-1 and J is TRBJ2-5; D unresolved. The J call may not be correct, given that the DNA end is closer to TRBJ2-7. Germline V gene sequence: CDR1 MGHRA, CDR2 YSYEKL. This CDR3 has 15 residues. The CDR3 region is CASSQRESAEYEQYF. DNA for the CDR3: TGCGCCAGCAGCCAACGTGAGAGCGCAGAATACGAGCAGTACTTC.

The chain carries TRBV27 and TRBJ2-3, with D tentatively TRBD2 (6 bases). Germline lookup yields CDR1 MNHEY and CDR2 SMNVEV (reference sequence). V lost 4 bases, J lost 1 base, and 12 bases lay in between. The CDR3 has 15 residues. CDR3 in DNA: TGTGCCAGCAGTTCCGGGACTCTCCGCACAGATACGCAGTATTTT. It specifies CASSSGTLRTDTQYF.

The rearrangement joins TRBV16 to TRBJ2-2; the match to TRBD2 covers 11 bases. V lost 4 bases, J lost 2 bases, and 6 bases stayed unmatched. The CDR3 covers 17 residues. Per the germline V gene, CDR1 is KGHSY and CDR2 is FQNENV. The CDR3 loop reads CASSRRLAGLNTGELFF. In DNA, the CDR3 is TGTGCCAGCAGCCGCCGACTAGCGGGGTTAAACACCGGGGAGCTGTTTTTT.

The J gene is TRBJ1-1, the V gene TRBV7-8, with D hard to call. The V end was cut by 1 base, the J end by 8 bases, with 11 bases between. Germline CDR1 SGHVS, CDR2 FQNEAQ. This CDR3 region has 13 residues. CDR3 DNA: TGTGCCAGCAGCTTAGGAGATAAGGGAGAAGCTTTCTTT. It codes for CASSLGDKGEAFF.

This clone was detected a few times. The CDR3 protein is CASSPGQGSNQPQHF. CDR3 sequence (DNA): TGTGCCAGCAGTCCGGGACAGGGTAGCAATCAGCCCCAGCATTTT. The chain has TRBV6-5 and TRBJ1-5; TRBD1 matches 9 bases. Germline loops: CDR1 MNHEY, CDR2 SVGAGI. CDR3 length: 15 amino acids. J was trimmed by 0 bases and V by 5 bases; bases with no gene match: 2.

The DNA for the CDR3 is TGTGCCAGCAGCTCCGCGACAGGGATGAACACTGAAGCTTTCTTT. Amino acids: CASSSATGMNTEAFF. This chain links TRBV28 with TRBJ1-1; 7 bases fit TRBD1. This CDR3 is built from 15 residues. With V trimmed by 6 bases and J by 0 bases, 7 bases remained unmatched. Germline V gene sequence: CDR1 MDHEN, CDR2 SYDVKM.

This sequence joins TRBV11-1 and TRBJ1-4, with D unresolved. The V gene's germline CDR1 is SGHAT and CDR2 FQDESV (reference sequence). V was cut by 2 bases and J by 8 bases, with 9 bases left in between. The CDR3 has 13 residues. This CDR3 reads CASSLRLGEKLFF. The CDR3, as DNA: TGTGCCAGCAGCTTACGTTTAGGAGAAAAACTGTTTTTT. The full variable domain, completed using reference TRBV11-1 and TRBJ1-4, is EAEVAQSPRYKITEKSQAVAFWCDPISGHATLYWYRQILGQGPELLVQFQDESVVDDSQLPKDRFSAERLKGVDSTLKIQPAELGDSAMYLCASSLRLGEKLFFGSGTQLSVL.

The chain carries TRBV5-1 and TRBJ2-2; D may correspond to TRBD1 or TRBD2 (6 bases each). The CDR3 length is 15 residues. Trimming shortened V by 0 bases and J by 5 bases, and 11 bases separated the two germline ends. Germline CDR1 and CDR2: SGHRS and YFSETQ. The CDR3, as DNA: TGCGCCAGCAGCTTGGAGGGGGGCGGAACCGGGGAGCTGTTTTTT. This codes for CASSLEGGGTGELFF.

The rearrangement uses TRBV18 and TRBJ2-1, with a tentative D call TRBD1 (6 bases). Germline V lookup: CDR1 KGHSH, CDR2 LQKENI. The V end lost 0 bases, the J end lost 6 bases, and 15 bases lay between the germline ends. The CDR3 sequence is 16 residues long. This CDR3 is CASSPPRSGVINEQFF. CDR3 DNA sequence: TGTGCCAGCTCACCACCCCGGTCAGGGGTTATCAATGAGCAGTTCTTC.

The rearrangement uses TRBV28 and TRBJ1-4; perhaps TRBD1 as D (5 bases). The V end was cut by 1 base, the J end by 5 bases, with 14 bases between. Germline CDR1 reads MDHEN; CDR2 reads SYDVKM. CDR3 length: 16 amino acids. The CDR3 spells CASSLSGGAKNEKLFF. DNA for the CDR3: TGTGCCAGCAGTTTATCGGGAGGGGCCAAGAATGAAAAACTGTTTTTT.

The CDR3 here is CASSPGHSYEQYF. The CDR3 nucleotides are TGTGCCAGCAGTCCCGGGCACTCCTACGAGCAGTACTTC. V usage is TRBV5-8 and J usage is TRBJ2-7; no clear D. This CDR3 is 13 amino acids long. Germline V gene lookup returns CDR1 SGHTS and CDR2 YDEGEE. V lost 5 bases, J lost 0 bases, and 9 bases lay in between.

The chain joins TRBV5-4 to TRBJ2-1; 7 bases fit TRBD2. Germline CDR1 SGHNT, CDR2 YYREEE (reference sequence). The ends lost 5 bases at V and 10 bases at J; junction bases unmatched: 6. This CDR3 contains 12 residues. The CDR3 DNA sequence: TGTGCCAGCAGAGAAAGGGGAGGGGAGCAGTTCTTC. Translation gives CASRERGGEQFF.

The chain couples TRBV7-8 to TRBJ1-4, with 7 bases aligning to TRBD1. CDR1 and CDR2 (germline): SGHVS, FQNEAQ. Trimming took 5 bases from V and 7 from J; bases not matched to a gene: 7. CDR3 size: 14 residues. The CDR3 DNA reads as TGTGCCAGCAGCGGCCAGGGGGGCCGTGAAAAACTGTTTTTT. It yields the protein CASSGQGGREKLFF.

The V gene is TRBV10-3, the J gene TRBJ2-3; tentative D call: TRBD2 (6 bases). CDR1 is ENHRY, CDR2 SYGVKD, per germline. This CDR3 has 15 amino acids. Trimming took off 4 bases at V and 0 bases at J, with 11 bases between the two ends. The CDR3 protein is CAISARGESTDTQYF. As DNA, the CDR3 is TGTGCCATCAGTGCTCGCGGGGAGAGCACAGATACGCAGTATTTT.

This chain uses TRBV29-1 with TRBJ2-7; 7 bases are a match to TRBD1. Unmatched junction bases numbered 13, after V lost 5 bases and J lost 6 bases. The germline gives CDR1 SQVTM, CDR2 ANQGSEA. The CDR3 has 14 amino acids. CDR3 coding DNA: TGCAGCGTTCGAACAGGGGCCTCGTTGTTCGAGCAGTACTTC. Its protein product is CSVRTGASLFEQYF.

The CDR3 loop reads CASSPGGLSTDTQYF. The CDR3 DNA reads as TGTGCCAGCAGCCCGGGAGGGCTCAGCACAGATACGCAGTATTTT. This chain uses TRBV5-4 with TRBJ2-3, with 8 bases aligning to TRBD2. Unmatched junction bases numbered 4, after V lost 4 bases and J lost 0 bases. The germline V gene encodes CDR1 SGHNT and CDR2 YYREEE (reference sequence). CDR3 length: 15 amino acids.

The rearrangement uses TRBV4-1 and TRBJ2-5; possible D gene TRBD1, 6 bases. Germline V gene sequence: CDR1 MGHRA, CDR2 YSYEKL. This CDR3 comprises 15 residues. V lost 0 bases and J 4 bases, leaving 12 bases between the germline ends. The CDR3 DNA is TGCGCCAGCAGCCAAGATGGACAGAGTCGAGAGACCCAGTACTTC. This sequence encodes CASSQDGQSRETQYF.

This chain connects TRBV13 to TRBJ2-5, with TRBD2 matching 10 bases. This CDR3 spans 16 amino acids. With 0 bases clipped from V and 4 bases from J, the junction kept 5 bases outside the gene matches. The germline gives CDR1 PRHDT, CDR2 FYEKMQ (reference sequence). CDR3: CASSLGEAGGRETQYF. CDR3 DNA: TGTGCCAGCAGCTTAGGAGAAGCGGGGGGGCGAGAGACCCAGTACTTC.

The chain links TRBV7-8 to TRBJ2-5; 16 nucleotides line up with TRBD2. The germline V gene has CDR1 SGHVS and CDR2 FQNEAQ. V dropped 5 bases and J dropped 14; count of bases not matched to a gene: 23. The CDR3 extends over 19 amino acids. The CDR3 protein is CASSLRSGTSGGAWETTYF. Written as DNA, the CDR3 is TGTGCCAGCAGCCTGCGATCGGGGACTAGCGGGGGGGCCTGGGAGACCACCTACTTC.

The chain recombines TRBV18 with TRBJ2-4; 9 bases fit TRBD1. V dropped 3 bases and J dropped 5; count of bases not matched to a gene: 2. The CDR3 consists of 14 residues. CDR1 is KGHSH, CDR2 LQKENI, per germline. The CDR3 spells CASSPGQGQNIQYF. Written as DNA, the CDR3 is TGTGCCAGCTCACCGGGACAGGGCCAAAACATTCAGTACTTC.

This clone has a single count. This chain connects TRBV7-2 to TRBJ2-7, with D perhaps matching TRBD1 (6 bases). Trimming shortened V by 4 bases and J by 2 bases, and 12 bases separated the two germline ends. The CDR3 is made up of 14 amino acids. Germline CDR1 and CDR2: SGHTA and FQGNSA. The CDR3 protein is CASSSDRWAYEQYF. DNA for the CDR3: TGTGCCAGCAGCTCTGACAGGTGGGCCTACGAGCAGTACTTC.

As DNA, the CDR3 is TGTGCCAGTAGGCAATCTCCCGGGACAGGGCATCATGGCTACACCTTC. As protein: CASRQSPGTGHHGYTF. The chain employs TRBV19 and TRBJ1-2; 9 bases match TRBD1. The ends lost 6 bases at V and 6 bases at J; junction bases unmatched: 14. Germline V gene data show CDR1 as LNHDA and CDR2 as SQIVND (reference sequence). The CDR3 loop spans 16 amino acids.

The chain combines TRBV7-2 with TRBJ2-7; 9 bases fit TRBD2. V lost 1 base, J lost 7 bases, and 5 bases stayed unmatched. The CDR3 loop spans 14 amino acids. Germline CDR1 is SGHTA and CDR2 is FQGNSA. The CDR3 sequence: CASSLGGRAEEQYF. CDR3 coding DNA: TGTGCCAGCAGCTTAGGCGGGAGGGCGGAAGAGCAGTACTTC.